This TCR beta chain was sequenced in a study of T cells expressing NK-cell markers. Broader study findings: Questions lingered over whether expanded NKG2C+ T cell clones were HCMV-specific.

With the 5' RACE reads reprocessed, TCRdb shows one record per CDR3 protein and no DNA. The listing records about 390,000 distinct CDR3 sequences. The V gene's germline CDR1 is ENHRY and CDR2 SYGVKD. CDR3 size: 15 residues. To note about this clonotype: Its antigen is still unknown.

Sample: blood T cells: a sorted CD56 or NKG2C T cell subset, CD4+ or CD8+ T cells, or bulk PBMC T cells (not recorded which). The gene calls are TRBV10-3 and TRBJ2-5; the TRBD2 assignment by TCRdb is unverifiable without DNA. The sequence was obtained from a woman between 45 and 65 years old in good health. The CDR3 sequence: CAISESADSGGTQYF.